This T cell receptor (beta chain) originates from a study of T cells in tuberculosis. The assay was immunoSEQ multiplex PCR, and TCRdb's table has in-frame clones only and misses some. The table lists tens of thousands of clones, 80% to 85% of them singletons. After thawing and overnight rest, PBMC were stained with GMM-loaded CD1B tetramer, viability dye and anti-CD3 for sorting. C32 glucose monomycolate from Rhodococcus equi was loaded onto the CD1B tetramers. Each donor contributed some 96,000 sorted tetramer-negative cells. For this clone: Because the CDR3's place on the DNA is in doubt, the DNA is left out and the CDR3 is given as listed by TCRdb.

The sequencing input was CD1b-GMM tetramer-negative cells sorted from PBMCs. This TCR derives from an adult woman with latent tuberculosis.

CDR3 amino acids: CASSTSRGSSYEQYF. V usage is TRBV6-1 and J usage is TRBJ2-7; the table gives TRBD1 as D, unverified against the DNA. The CDR3 is made up of 15 amino acids, end residues included. Germline assignment: CDR1 MNHNS and CDR2 SASEGT.